This passage covers 23 T cell receptor beta chains from one sample sequenced in a study of Ad26.COV2.S vaccination and SARS-CoV-2 variants (dated by TCRdb to about 2021). The library was prepared using the immunoSEQ multiplex PCR assay. The source is immuneACCESS, and TCRdb retained only in-frame sequences with V and J called. Part of the clones is not carried over; for the studies checked, unresolved V genes explain less than half of this, and the remainder is unexplained. This sample lists 500,000 or so clones; around 90% were detected once. Clones ranked in the top ten supply 9.5% to 15% of the sample. In light of the paper, this sample's treatment or condition label describes: around 19 received Ad26.COV2.S at low or high dose, single or two shots; roughly five received placebo; per-sample allocation not given. Repertoires of vaccine and placebo recipients were sequenced from samples collected on day 63 after the first injection.

The sequencing used peripheral blood, collected in a trial of Ad26.COV2.S vaccine versus placebo. These receptor sequences come from a person aged 18 to 59 who received the Ad26.COV2.S COVID-19 vaccine or a placebo.

The CDR3 sequence: CASSLAGNHQPQHF. Written as DNA, the CDR3 is TGTGCCAGCAGCTTAGCCGGAAACCATCAGCCCCAGCATTTT. The rearrangement joins TRBV7-8 to TRBJ1-5; D not certain. Trimming removed 0 bases at V and 5 bases at J, with 8 bases between. The CDR3 runs to 14 residues. The germline CDR1 and CDR2 sequences are SGHVS and FQNEAQ.

The DNA for the CDR3 is TGTGCCTGGAGTGTGGGTGTGTTAACGGGGGAGACCCAGTACTTC. It specifies CAWSVGVLTGETQYF. This chain connects TRBV30 to TRBJ2-5, with a tentative D call TRBD2 (5 bases). CDR1 and CDR2 (germline): GTSNPN, SVGIG (reference sequence). The ends were cut back, 0 bases at V and 5 bases at J, with 16 bases in the middle. This CDR3 comprises 15 residues.

The V gene is TRBV28, the J gene TRBJ1-5; a weak D match, TRBD1 (6 bases). This CDR3 comprises 16 residues. V was pared by 1 base and J by 7 bases, with 17 bases between. The germline gives CDR1 MDHEN, CDR2 SYDVKM. The CDR3 region is CASSLSPQGTGQPQHF. CDR3 DNA sequence: TGTGCCAGCAGTTTATCCCCACAGGGTACCGGGCAGCCCCAGCATTTT.

This clone was seen once. The sample holds other DNA sequences that translate to the same CDR3. This chain uses TRBV5-1 with TRBJ1-1; perhaps TRBD1 as D (6 bases). Trimming removed 4 bases at V and 3 bases at J, with 7 bases between. The length of the CDR3 is 12 residues. CDR1 and CDR2 (germline): SGHRS, YFSETQ. In nucleotides, the CDR3 is TGCGCCAGCAGCACAGGGTACACTGAAGCTTTCTTT. Amino acids: CASSTGYTEAFF.

The chain carries TRBV10-1 and TRBJ2-3, with 7 bases lining up with TRBD2. Germline CDR1 reads WNHNN; CDR2 reads SYGVQD (reference sequence). Trimming at V came to 9 bases and at J to 10 bases, leaving 10 bases not matched to a gene. This CDR3 has 12 amino acids. CDR3 protein: CASREGGRAQYF. In nucleotides, the CDR3 is TGCGCCAGTAGAGAAGGTGGGAGGGCGCAGTATTTT.

This chain joins TRBV15 and TRBJ2-3; 8 nucleotides align to TRBD2. Per the germline V gene, CDR1 is LNHNV and CDR2 is YYDKDF (reference sequence). This CDR3 is built from 15 residues. V lost 3 bases to trimming and J lost 0 bases; unmatched junction nucleotides: 2. Written as DNA, the CDR3 is TGTGCCACCAGCAGTACTAGCGGAAGCACAGATACGCAGTATTTT. Encoded protein: CATSSTSGSTDTQYF.

This clone was detected a few times. The J gene is TRBJ1-4, the V gene TRBV19; the D gene is possibly TRBD1 (6 bases). Germline CDR1 reads LNHDA; CDR2 reads SQIVND (reference sequence). V dropped 3 bases and J dropped 16 bases, with 18 bases sitting between them. This CDR3 spans 13 amino acids. The CDR3 loop reads CASSMGRQDIRFF. CDR3 nucleotide sequence: TGTGCCAGTAGTATGGGGAGACAGGATATAAGGTTTTTT.

This chain uses TRBV6-2 or TRBV6-3 with TRBJ1-1; TRBD1 might be the D (6 bases). V dropped 6 bases and J dropped 4 bases, with 15 bases sitting between them. Germline CDR1 MNHEY, CDR2 SVGEGT. CDR3 length: 14 residues. CDR3 region: CASSNQQGLTEAFF. CDR3 in DNA: TGTGCCAGCAGCAACCAACAGGGACTCACTGAAGCTTTCTTT.

The CDR3 DNA reads TGCGGAGGGACAGAAAACACTGAAGCTTTCTTT. It is translated as CGGTENTEAFF. J is TRBJ1-1 and V is TRBV20-1; 7 bases match TRBD1. CDR1 is DFQATT and CDR2 is SNEGSKA in the germline V gene (reference sequence). CDR3 size: 11 residues.

The table lists this clone with a few counts. The chain links TRBV10-3 to TRBJ1-2; possible D gene TRBD1, 6 bases. Trimming removed 4 bases from V and 3 bases from J, with 9 bases in between. The V gene's germline CDR1 is ENHRY and CDR2 SYGVKD. The CDR3 runs 13 residues. CDR3 DNA: TGTGCCATCAGTGGAAACAGGGACTATGGCTACACCTTC. The encoded protein is CAISGNRDYGYTF.

This sequence joins TRBV7-2 and TRBJ2-5, with a tentative D call TRBD2 (7 bases). V shed 0 bases and J shed 4 bases, with 15 bases lying between them. The CDR3 covers 16 residues. Germline V CDR1 and CDR2: SGHTA, FQGNSA. The CDR3 is CASSLAVRGRRETQYF. Written as DNA, the CDR3 is TGTGCCAGCAGCTTAGCGGTGCGGGGGCGACGAGAGACCCAGTACTTC.

This chain connects TRBV5-1 to TRBJ2-2, with D possibly being TRBD1 (6 bases). V shed 1 base and J shed 0 bases, with 10 bases lying between them. Germline V gives CDR1 SGHRS, CDR2 YFSETQ. This CDR3 is built from 16 residues. This chain's CDR3 is CASSLYRASNTGELFF. The CDR3 DNA follows: TGCGCCAGCAGCTTGTACAGGGCATCGAACACCGGGGAGCTGTTTTTT. Combining the CDR3 with reference TRBV5-1 and TRBJ2-2 gives the whole variable domain KAGVTQTPRYLIKTRGQQVTLSCSPISGHRSVSWYQQTPGQGLQFLFEYFSETQRNKGNFPGRFSGRQFSNSRSEMNVSTLELGDSALYLCASSLYRASNTGELFFGEGSRLTVL.

This clone was seen a few times. At the DNA level, this CDR3 is encoded by other sequences in the same sample as well. The chain carries TRBV30 and TRBJ1-5, with 7 nucleotides matching TRBD1. CDR3 size: 15 residues. Trimming at V came to 0 bases and at J to 4 bases, leaving 6 bases not matched to a gene. Germline CDR1 GTSNPN, CDR2 SVGIG (reference sequence). CDR3 region: CAWSVPDRANQPQHF. Here the CDR3 DNA reads TGTGCCTGGAGTGTACCCGACAGGGCGAATCAGCCCCAGCATTTT. The whole variable domain, remainder taken from reference TRBV30 and TRBJ1-5, is SQTIHQWPATLVQPVGSPLSLECTVEGTSNPNLYWYRQAAGRGLQLLFYSVGIGQISSEVPQNLSASRPQDRQFILSSKKLLLSDSGFYLCAWSVPDRANQPQHFGDGTRLSIL.

The rearrangement links TRBV7-9 to TRBJ2-5; 14 bases map to TRBD2. Germline trimming cut 5 bases from V and 10 bases from J; bases unmatched to any gene: 6. From germline, CDR1 is SEHNR and CDR2 FQNEAQ (reference sequence). The CDR3 has 14 amino acids. CDR3 nucleotides: TGTGCCAGCAGCGCCATGGGGACTAGCGGGAGCCAGTACTTC. This sequence encodes CASSAMGTSGSQYF.

The chain is built from TRBV29-1 and TRBJ1-2; TRBD1 matches at 10 bases. The trim removed 5 bases at V and 12 bases at J, leaving 6 bases unmatched. The V gene's germline CDR1 is SQVTM and CDR2 ANQGSEA. This CDR3 has 11 amino acids. CDR3 loop: CSVTGQGQDTF. The DNA for the CDR3 is TGCAGCGTTACGGGACAGGGGCAGGACACCTTC.

The CDR3: CASSLSGGGPPYEQYF. DNA for the CDR3: TGTGCCAGCAGCTTAAGTGGTGGGGGCCCTCCCTACGAGCAGTACTTC. This chain uses TRBV11-2 with TRBJ2-7, with D maybe TRBD1 (6 bases). The CDR3 is 16 amino acids. Between the trimmed V and J ends, which lost 2 bases and 2 bases, there was a span of 16 bases. Germline-derived CDR1 and CDR2 are SGHAT and FQNNGV.

This rearrangement joins TRBV19 to TRBJ2-2, with 7 bases identical to TRBD1. CDR1 and CDR2 (germline): LNHDA, SQIVND (reference sequence). The CDR3 runs 16 residues. V lost 5 bases and J lost 3; bases outside the gene matches: 9. DNA of the CDR3: TGTGCCAGTAGTGTCCACAGGGGTGGGCACACCGGGGAGCTGTTTTTT. Its protein is CASSVHRGGHTGELFF. The full variable domain, rest sourced from reference TRBV19 and TRBJ2-2, is DGGITQSPKYLFRKEGQNVTLSCEQNLNHDAMYWYRQDPGQGLRLIYYSQIVNDFQKGDIAEGYSVSREKKESFPLTVTSAQKNPTAFYLCASSVHRGGHTGELFFGEGSRLTVL.

V is TRBV7-2 and J is TRBJ1-3; no firm D call. This CDR3 is built from 15 residues. From germline, CDR1 is SGHTA and CDR2 FQGNSA. V dropped 4 bases and J dropped 1 base, with 11 bases sitting between them. The CDR3 loop is CASSSLDMSGNTIYF. For the CDR3, the DNA is TGTGCCAGCAGCTCCTTAGACATGTCTGGAAACACCATATATTTT.

This clone was seen a handful of times. The chain recombines TRBV6-5 with TRBJ1-4; 8 bases line up with TRBD1. Trimming cost V 8 bases and J 1 base; bases outside gene matches: 6. This CDR3 region has 15 residues. CDR1 and CDR2 (germline): MNHEY, SVGAGI. The CDR3, as DNA: TGTGCCAGCCGAAGAGACAGGGGAACTAATGAAAAACTGTTTTTT. As protein: CASRRDRGTNEKLFF.

The V and J genes are TRBV6-1 and TRBJ1-5; 9 positions match TRBD1. V shed 1 base and J 3 bases; nucleotides not matched to a gene: 13. The CDR3 is 19 amino acids. Germline lookup yields CDR1 MNHNS and CDR2 SASEGT. Here the CDR3 reads CASSEGGDRVVITNQPQHF. CDR3 coding DNA: TGTGCCAGCAGTGAAGGGGGGGACAGGGTGGTGATTACCAATCAGCCCCAGCATTTT.

This chain joins TRBV15 and TRBJ2-1; D might be TRBD1 (6 bases). Germline CDR1 reads LNHNV; CDR2 reads YYDKDF (reference sequence). Trimming left V 4 bases short and J 9 bases short, with 16 bases between. The CDR3 is made up of 14 amino acids. As DNA, the CDR3 is TGTGCCACCAGCAAATCACAGGGAAACCGTGAGCAGTTCTTC. It specifies CATSKSQGNREQFF.

V is TRBV5-1 and J is TRBJ2-2, with D possibly TRBD2 on 5 matching bases. Trimming pared 5 bases from V and 0 bases from J, leaving 11 bases between. This CDR3 region has 15 residues. Germline CDR1 reads SGHRS; CDR2 reads YFSETQ. The CDR3 sequence is CASRIRGANTGELFF. The CDR3 DNA reads as TGCGCCAGCAGAATACGGGGTGCGAACACCGGGGAGCTGTTTTTT.

The chain couples TRBV6-1 to TRBJ1-2; D is possibly TRBD1 (5 bases). Germline values: CDR1 MNHNS, CDR2 SASEGT. The CDR3 is 14 amino acids. V was clipped by 0 bases and J by 2 bases, with 7 bases between them. CDR3 in amino acids: CASSEANRNYGYTF. The DNA for the CDR3 is TGTGCCAGCAGTGAAGCGAACAGGAACTATGGCTACACCTTC.